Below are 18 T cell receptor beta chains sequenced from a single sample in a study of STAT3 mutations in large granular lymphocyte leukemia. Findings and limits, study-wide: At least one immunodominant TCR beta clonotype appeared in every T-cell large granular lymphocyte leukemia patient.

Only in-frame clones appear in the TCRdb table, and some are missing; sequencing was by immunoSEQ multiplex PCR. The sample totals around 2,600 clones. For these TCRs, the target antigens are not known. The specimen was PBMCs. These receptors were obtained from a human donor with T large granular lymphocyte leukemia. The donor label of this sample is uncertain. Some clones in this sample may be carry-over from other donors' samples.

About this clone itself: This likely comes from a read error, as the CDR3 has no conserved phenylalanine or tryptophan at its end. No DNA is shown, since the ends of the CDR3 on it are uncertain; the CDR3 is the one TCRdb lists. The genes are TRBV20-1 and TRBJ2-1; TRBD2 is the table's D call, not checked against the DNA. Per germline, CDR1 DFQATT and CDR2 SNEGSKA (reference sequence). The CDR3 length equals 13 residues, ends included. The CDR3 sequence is CSARSPSPTSYNE.

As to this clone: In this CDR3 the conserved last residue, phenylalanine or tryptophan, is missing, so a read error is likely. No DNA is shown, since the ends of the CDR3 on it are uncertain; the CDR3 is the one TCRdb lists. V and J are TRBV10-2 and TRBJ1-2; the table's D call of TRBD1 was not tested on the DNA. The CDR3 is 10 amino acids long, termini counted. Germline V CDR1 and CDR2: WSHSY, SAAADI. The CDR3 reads CASMPGTGGG.

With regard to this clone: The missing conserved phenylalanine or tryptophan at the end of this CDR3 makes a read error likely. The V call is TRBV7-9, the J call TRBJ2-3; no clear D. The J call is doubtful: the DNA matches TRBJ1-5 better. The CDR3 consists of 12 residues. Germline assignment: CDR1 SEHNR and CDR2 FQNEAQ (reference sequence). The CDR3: CASSFDGNLQHT. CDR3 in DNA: TGTGCCAGCAGCTTCGACGGCAATCTCCAGCATACG.

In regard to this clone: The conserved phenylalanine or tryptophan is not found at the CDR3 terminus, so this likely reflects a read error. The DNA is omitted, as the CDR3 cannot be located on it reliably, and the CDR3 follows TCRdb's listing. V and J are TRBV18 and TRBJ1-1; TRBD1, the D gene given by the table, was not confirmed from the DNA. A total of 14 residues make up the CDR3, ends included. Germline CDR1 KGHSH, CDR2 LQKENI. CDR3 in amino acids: CASSPSGISRQGTE.

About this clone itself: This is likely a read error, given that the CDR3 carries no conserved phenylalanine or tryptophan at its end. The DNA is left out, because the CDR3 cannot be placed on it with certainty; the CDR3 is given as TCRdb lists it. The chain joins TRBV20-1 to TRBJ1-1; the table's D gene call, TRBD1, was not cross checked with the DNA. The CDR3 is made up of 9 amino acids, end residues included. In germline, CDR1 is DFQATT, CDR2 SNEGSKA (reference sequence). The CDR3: CSARQGATE.

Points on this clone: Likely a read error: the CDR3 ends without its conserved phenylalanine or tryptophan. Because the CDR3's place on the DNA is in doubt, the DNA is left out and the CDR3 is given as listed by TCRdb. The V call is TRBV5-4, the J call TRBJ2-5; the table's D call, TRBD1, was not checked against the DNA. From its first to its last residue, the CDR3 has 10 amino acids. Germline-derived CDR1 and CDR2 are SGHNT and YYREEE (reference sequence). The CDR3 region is CASSADGTET.

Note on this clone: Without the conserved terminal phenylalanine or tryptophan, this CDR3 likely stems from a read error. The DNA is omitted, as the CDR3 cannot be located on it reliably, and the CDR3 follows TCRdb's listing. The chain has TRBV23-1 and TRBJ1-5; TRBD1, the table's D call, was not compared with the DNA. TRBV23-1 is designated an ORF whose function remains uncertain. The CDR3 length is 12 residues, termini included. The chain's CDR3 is CASRSRTGGEQP.

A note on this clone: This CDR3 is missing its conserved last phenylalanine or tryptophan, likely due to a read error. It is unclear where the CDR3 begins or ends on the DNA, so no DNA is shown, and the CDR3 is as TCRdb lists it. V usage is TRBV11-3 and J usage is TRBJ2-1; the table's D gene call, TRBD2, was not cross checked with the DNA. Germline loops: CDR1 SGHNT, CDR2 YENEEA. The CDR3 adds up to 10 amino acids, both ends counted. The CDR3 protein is CASSSSGGWE.

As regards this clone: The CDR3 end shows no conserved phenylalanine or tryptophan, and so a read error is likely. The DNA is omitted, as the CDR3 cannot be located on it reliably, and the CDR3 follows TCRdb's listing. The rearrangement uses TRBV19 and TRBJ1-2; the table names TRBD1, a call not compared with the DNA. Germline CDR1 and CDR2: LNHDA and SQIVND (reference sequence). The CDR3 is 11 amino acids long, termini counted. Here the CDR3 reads CASSPSGRPYG.

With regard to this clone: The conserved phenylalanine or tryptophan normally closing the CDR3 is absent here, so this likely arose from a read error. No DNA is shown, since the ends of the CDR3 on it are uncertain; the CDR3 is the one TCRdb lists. CDR3 sequence reads: CASTQGSNTE. The J gene is TRBJ1-1, the V gene TRBV2; the DNA was not compared with TRBD1, the D call given in the table. From its first to its last residue, the CDR3 has 10 amino acids. The germline CDR1 and CDR2 sequences are SNHLY and FYNNEI.

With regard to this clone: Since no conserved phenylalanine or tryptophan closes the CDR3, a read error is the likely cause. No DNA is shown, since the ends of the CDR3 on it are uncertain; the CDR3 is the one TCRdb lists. This chain's CDR3 is CASSIVLSPNQP. V usage is TRBV19 and J usage is TRBJ1-5. Germline V gene sequence: CDR1 LNHDA, CDR2 SQIVND (reference sequence). Both ends counted, the CDR3 spans 12 residues.

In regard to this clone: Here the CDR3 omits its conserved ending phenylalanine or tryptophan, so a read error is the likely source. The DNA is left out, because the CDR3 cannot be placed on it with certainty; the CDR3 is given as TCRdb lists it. CDR3 region: CASSITGVNTE. The V and J genes are TRBV19 and TRBJ1-1; no DNA check was done on the table's D call, TRBD1. The germline V gene encodes CDR1 LNHDA and CDR2 SQIVND (reference sequence). The CDR3 has 11 amino acids, counting both end residues.

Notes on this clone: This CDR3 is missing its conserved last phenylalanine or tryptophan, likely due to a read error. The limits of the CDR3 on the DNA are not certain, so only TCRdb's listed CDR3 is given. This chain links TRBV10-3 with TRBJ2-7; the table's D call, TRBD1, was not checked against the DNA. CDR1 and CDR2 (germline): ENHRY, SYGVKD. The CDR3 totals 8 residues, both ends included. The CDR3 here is CAISSDYE.

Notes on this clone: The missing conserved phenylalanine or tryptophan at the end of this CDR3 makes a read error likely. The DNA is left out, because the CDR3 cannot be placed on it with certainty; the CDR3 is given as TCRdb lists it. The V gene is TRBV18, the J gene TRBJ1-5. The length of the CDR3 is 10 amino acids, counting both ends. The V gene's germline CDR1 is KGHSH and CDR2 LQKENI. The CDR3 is CASSGGGRQP.

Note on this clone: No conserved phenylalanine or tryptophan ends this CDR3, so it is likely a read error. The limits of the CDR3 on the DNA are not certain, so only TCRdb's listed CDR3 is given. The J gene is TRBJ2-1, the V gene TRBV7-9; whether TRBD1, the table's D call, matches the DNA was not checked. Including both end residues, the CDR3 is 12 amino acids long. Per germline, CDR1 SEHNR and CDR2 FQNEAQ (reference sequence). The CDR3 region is CASSLPRGPYNE.

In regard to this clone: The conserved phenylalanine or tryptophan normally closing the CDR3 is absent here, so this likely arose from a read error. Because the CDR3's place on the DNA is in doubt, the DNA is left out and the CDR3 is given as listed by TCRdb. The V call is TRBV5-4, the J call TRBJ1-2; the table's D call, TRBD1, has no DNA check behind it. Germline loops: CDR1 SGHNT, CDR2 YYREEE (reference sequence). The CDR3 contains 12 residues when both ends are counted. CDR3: CASSNRDKINYG.

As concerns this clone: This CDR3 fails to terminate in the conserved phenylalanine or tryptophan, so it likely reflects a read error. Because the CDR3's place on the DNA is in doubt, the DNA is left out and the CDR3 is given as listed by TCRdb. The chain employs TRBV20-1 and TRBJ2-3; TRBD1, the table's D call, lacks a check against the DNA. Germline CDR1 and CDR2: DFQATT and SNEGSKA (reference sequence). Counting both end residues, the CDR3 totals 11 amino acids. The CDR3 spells CSAESGTGADT.

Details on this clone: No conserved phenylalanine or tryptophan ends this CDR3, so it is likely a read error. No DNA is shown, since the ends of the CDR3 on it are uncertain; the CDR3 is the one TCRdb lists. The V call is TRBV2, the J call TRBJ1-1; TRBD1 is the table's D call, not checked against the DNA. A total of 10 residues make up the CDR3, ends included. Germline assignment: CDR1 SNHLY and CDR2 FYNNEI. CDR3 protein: CASPEGGGTE.